One sample yielded the 18 T cell receptor beta chains listed below, sequenced in a study of somatic mutations in cytotoxic T cells in rheumatoid arthritis. The data were produced by immunoSEQ multiplex PCR, yet TCRdb's version contains in-frame clones alone and is incomplete. The table shows just over 30,000 clones, with around 83% occurring only once. The sequenced sample was CD8+ T cells sorted from blood. These receptor sequences come from an adult with rheumatoid arthritis.

The rearrangement uses TRBV29-1 and TRBJ2-5, with TRBD2 matching 8 bases. Germline CDR1 reads SQVTM; CDR2 reads ANQGSEA. This CDR3 has 16 residues. The V segment lost 0 bases and the J segment 4 bases; nucleotides outside the gene matches: 10. The CDR3 region has the DNA TGCAGCGTTGAAGATTGGGGACTAGAGGCGACAGAGACCCAGTACTTC. It encodes CSVEDWGLEATETQYF.

In its sample, this clone was seen once. This chain connects TRBV29-1 to TRBJ2-5; unclear D gene. CDR1 is SQVTM and CDR2 is ANQGSEA in the germline V gene. This CDR3 comprises 14 residues. V shed 2 bases and J shed 5 bases, with 15 bases lying between them. CDR3 region: CSVEKLGILETQYF. The CDR3 DNA reads TGCAGCGTTGAAAAACTGGGGATCTTGGAGACCCAGTACTTC.

J is TRBJ1-5 and V is TRBV5-5; D not resolved. This CDR3 region has 15 residues. From germline, CDR1 is SGHKS and CDR2 YYEKEE (reference sequence). Trimming stripped 0 bases from V and 0 bases from J, with 7 bases between. CDR3 protein: CASSLGYNSNQPQHF. CDR3 DNA sequence: TGTGCCAGCAGCTTGGGTTATAATAGCAATCAGCCCCAGCATTTT.

The chain couples TRBV7-6 to TRBJ2-2; tentative D call: TRBD1 (5 bases). Germline-derived CDR1 and CDR2 are SGHVS and FNYEAQ. V dropped 1 base and J dropped 4 bases, with 16 bases sitting between them. This CDR3 spans 17 amino acids. The CDR3 nucleotides are TGTGCCAGCAGCTTAGAGTATTGGGGAAGGGGCACCGGGGAGCTGTTTTTT. The encoded protein is CASSLEYWGRGTGELFF. Complete variable domain (other parts from reference TRBV7-6 and TRBJ2-2): GAGVSQSPRYKVTKRGQDVALRCDPISGHVSLYWYRQALGQGPEFLTYFNYEAQQDKSGLPNDRFSAERPEGSISTLTIQRTEQRDSAMYRCASSLEYWGRGTGELFFGEGSRLTVL.

This clone was seen a handful of times. This CDR3 reads CAGGGNTEAFF. In DNA form, the CDR3 reads TGTGCCGGAGGGGGGAACACTGAAGCTTTCTTT. The chain employs TRBV30 and TRBJ1-1; maybe TRBD1 (6 bases). Trimming took 8 bases from V and 1 from J, leaving 8 bases between them. Germline CDR1 and CDR2: GTSNPN and SVGIG (reference sequence). This CDR3 comprises 11 residues.

This sequence joins TRBV25-1 and TRBJ2-2, with D unresolved. Trimming removed 3 bases at V and 3 bases at J, with 11 bases between. Germline V CDR1 and CDR2: MGHDK, SYGVNS. This CDR3 is 15 amino acids long. CDR3 bases: TGTGCCAGCAGTGAGTCGAACCGGGACACCGGGGAGCTGTTTTTT. Protein sequence: CASSESNRDTGELFF.

This sequence joins TRBV27 and TRBJ2-7, with 9 bases matching TRBD1. V lost 5 bases and J lost 6; bases outside the gene matches: 14. This CDR3 contains 16 residues. CDR1 and CDR2 (germline): MNHEY, SMNVEV (reference sequence). CDR3 nucleotide sequence: TGTGCCAGCAGTGCCACCGGGACAGGGAATTTCGCCGAGCAGTACTTC. As protein: CASSATGTGNFAEQYF.

This clone has more than one count but fewer than ten. V and J are TRBV19 and TRBJ1-5, with D possibly TRBD1 on 5 matching bases. This CDR3 has 14 residues. Germline assignment: CDR1 LNHDA and CDR2 SQIVND (reference sequence). Trimming cost V 2 bases and J 4 bases, with 9 bases left between them. In DNA, the CDR3 is TGTGCCAGTAGTATAAGGGAGGGGAATCAGCCCCAGCATTTT. Translation gives CASSIREGNQPQHF.

The chain has TRBV5-8 and TRBJ2-7; weak D call: TRBD1 (5 bases). Germline values: CDR1 SGHTS, CDR2 YDEGEE. V lost 0 bases to trimming and J lost 9 bases, with 13 bases between them. The CDR3 is 13 amino acids. This chain's CDR3 is CASSLGGVVGQYF. In DNA form, the CDR3 reads TGTGCCAGCAGCTTGGGGGGCGTAGTGGGGCAGTACTTC.

The rearrangement uses TRBV29-1 and TRBJ1-2; D ambiguous. CDR1 and CDR2 (germline): SQVTM, ANQGSEA. The length of the CDR3 is 12 residues. Trimming shortened V by 7 bases and J by 8 bases, and 17 bases separated the two germline ends. CDR3 in amino acids: CSGWWADKGYTF. CDR3 nucleotide sequence: TGCAGCGGCTGGTGGGCGGATAAAGGCTACACCTTC.

The gene calls are TRBV27 and TRBJ2-2; D ambiguous. The germline gives CDR1 MNHEY, CDR2 SMNVEV (reference sequence). The ends were cut back, 2 bases at V and 7 bases at J, with 8 bases in the middle. CDR3 length equals 13 residues. The DNA of the CDR3 is TGTGCCAGCAGTTTAAAAAGGGACGGGGAGCTGTTTTTT. Its translation is CASSLKRDGELFF.

The chain has TRBV27 and TRBJ2-2; maybe TRBD1 (5 bases). There are 13 residues in the CDR3. Between the trimmed V and J ends, which lost 0 bases and 8 bases, there was a span of 7 bases. Germline CDR1 is MNHEY and CDR2 is SMNVEV (reference sequence). The CDR3 loop reads CASSLSRTGELFF. The CDR3 coding sequence is TGTGCCAGCAGTTTATCGCGGACAGGGGAGCTGTTTTTT.

The chain uses TRBV7-2 and TRBJ1-2; D not resolved. There are 14 residues in the CDR3. Germline V gives CDR1 SGHTA, CDR2 FQGNSA. V lost 3 bases and J 7 bases, leaving 15 bases between the germline ends. The CDR3 loop is CASSLDIDLRGYTF. In nucleotides, the CDR3 is TGTGCCAGCAGCTTGGATATCGACCTACGTGGCTACACCTTC. Complete variable domain (other parts from reference TRBV7-2 and TRBJ1-2): GAGVSQSPSNKVTEKGKDVELRCDPISGHTALYWYRQSLGQGLEFLIYFQGNSAPDKSGLPSDRFSAERTGGSVSTLTIQRTQQEDSAVYLCASSLDIDLRGYTFGSGTRLTVV.

This clone occurred a few times. The V call is TRBV7-9, the J call TRBJ2-1; D may be TRBD1 (6 bases). CDR3 size: 12 residues. CDR1 is SEHNR and CDR2 is FQNEAQ in the germline V gene (reference sequence). V was cut by 6 bases and J by 7 bases, with 10 bases left in between. The CDR3 DNA is TGTGCCAGCAGGGAGACAGGTAATGAGCAGTTCTTC. As protein: CASRETGNEQFF.

The chain has TRBV2 and TRBJ1-2, with 7 nucleotides matching TRBD1. The trim removed 7 bases at V and 0 bases at J, leaving 8 bases unmatched. Germline-derived CDR1 and CDR2 are SNHLY and FYNNEI. The CDR3 runs 15 residues. The CDR3 DNA is TGTGCCAGCACCACAGGGGCGCTATCTAACTATGGCTACACCTTC. Its translation is CASTTGALSNYGYTF.

The rearrangement links TRBV21-1 to TRBJ1-4. TRBV21-1 is deemed a pseudogene. The CDR3 covers 18 residues. The CDR3 here is CASSRNYEGRTKDEKLFF. As DNA, the CDR3 is TGTGCCAGCAGCAGAAATTACGAAGGACGGACTAAGGATGAAAAACTGTTTTTT.

This chain uses TRBV19 with TRBJ1-1, with D unresolved. Looked up from germline, CDR1 is LNHDA and CDR2 is SQIVND (reference sequence). V lost 4 bases and J 4 bases, leaving 19 bases between the germline ends. The CDR3 has 16 residues. CDR3 amino acids: CASSSMMTPVLTEAFF. CDR3 in DNA: TGTGCCAGTAGTAGCATGATGACACCAGTACTCACTGAAGCTTTCTTT.

V usage is TRBV21-1 and J usage is TRBJ2-2; no DNA check was done on the table's D call, TRBD2. TRBV21-1 is a documented pseudogene. CDR3 length: 15 residues. CDR3 sequence: CASTPQPGSGGELFF. The CDR3 DNA follows: TGTGCCAGCACCCCGCAACCGGGGAGCGGCGGGGAGCTGTTTTTT.